The next 9 T cell receptor beta chains were all read from a single sample in a study of radiotherapy plus CTLA-4 blockade in lung cancer. The method was immunoSEQ multiplex PCR; TCRdb's version includes in-frame clones alone and lacks a portion of them. Here the sample spans some 90,000 clones, 86% being singletons. Sequencing used peripheral blood, obtained from a patient treated with radiotherapy plus ipilimumab. The receptors originated from a human donor with non-small cell lung cancer who had a partial response to radiotherapy plus ipilimumab.

The rearrangement joins TRBV28 to TRBJ1-1; no clear D gene. V was trimmed by 2 bases and J by 7 bases, leaving 23 bases between them. Germline V lookup: CDR1 MDHEN, CDR2 SYDVKM. The CDR3 is 17 residues long. CDR3: CASSLQSSLVGANEAFF. The CDR3 DNA follows: TGTGCCAGCAGTTTACAAAGCTCCCTCGTGGGCGCAAATGAAGCTTTCTTT.

The genes are TRBV28 and TRBJ1-5; no definite D call. Trimming pared 6 bases from V and 6 bases from J, leaving 9 bases between. CDR3 length: 12 amino acids. Germline values: CDR1 MDHEN, CDR2 SYDVKM. The CDR3 sequence is CASRYESQPQHF. CDR3 DNA: TGTGCCAGCAGGTACGAGAGTCAGCCCCAGCATTTT.

V and J are TRBV5-1 and TRBJ1-1, with D possibly TRBD1 on 5 matching bases. V gave up 0 bases and J gave up 0 bases, with 9 bases separating them. The CDR3 contains 15 residues. Germline-derived CDR1 and CDR2 are SGHRS and YFSETQ. The CDR3 DNA follows: TGCGCCAGCAGCTTGGTGGGGGGAATGAACACTGAAGCTTTCTTT. It is translated as CASSLVGGMNTEAFF.

The CDR3 nucleotides read TGTGCCAGCAGTTACTCTGGGACAGGTGGTGGCTACACCTTC. Encoded protein: CASSYSGTGGGYTF. The chain employs TRBV6-6 and TRBJ1-2, with TRBD1 identical over 8 bases. CDR3 size: 14 residues. Germline V gene sequence: CDR1 MNHNY, CDR2 SVGAGI (reference sequence). The trim removed 0 bases at V and 7 bases at J, leaving 4 bases unmatched.

The J gene is TRBJ2-5, the V gene TRBV2; D possibly corresponds to TRBD1 (5 bases). The CDR3 loop spans 13 amino acids. V shed 4 bases and J shed 2 bases, with 8 bases lying between them. The germline V gene has CDR1 SNHLY and CDR2 FYNNEI. For the CDR3, the DNA is TGTGCCAGCAGTGTGAACAGGCAAGAGACCCAGTACTTC. It codes for CASSVNRQETQYF.

The genes are TRBV9 and TRBJ1-2; a possible D gene is TRBD1 (6 bases). V was shortened by 0 bases and J by 4 bases, with 13 bases between the two germline ends. CDR3 length: 15 residues. The germline gives CDR1 SGDLS, CDR2 YYNGEE. This CDR3 is CASSVEQGRSYGYTF. The CDR3 DNA sequence: TGTGCCAGCAGCGTAGAACAGGGAAGAAGCTATGGCTACACCTTC.

The CDR3 spells CASSEGTSGRLSTDTQYF. The CDR3, as DNA: TGTGCCAGCAGCGAAGGGACTAGCGGGAGACTGAGCACAGATACGCAGTATTTT. The chain combines TRBV9 with TRBJ2-3; 14 bases match TRBD2. There are 18 residues in the CDR3. Germline CDR1 and CDR2: SGDLS and YYNGEE. With V trimmed by 3 bases and J by 0 bases, 6 bases remained unmatched.

J is TRBJ2-1 and V is TRBV7-9, with TRBD1 matching over 8 bases. This CDR3 comprises 19 residues. Germline values: CDR1 SEHNR, CDR2 FQNEAQ (reference sequence). Trimming took 5 bases from V and 4 from J; bases not matched to a gene: 19. The CDR3: CASSPGTGRPPDQYNEQFF. CDR3 DNA sequence: TGTGCCAGCAGCCCCGGGACAGGACGACCACCCGACCAGTACAATGAGCAGTTCTTC.

V is TRBV5-5 and J is TRBJ1-2, with 7 bases identical to TRBD1. Germline values: CDR1 SGHKS, CDR2 YYEKEE (reference sequence). J was trimmed by 2 bases and V by 5 bases; bases with no gene match: 6. The CDR3 has 14 amino acids. CDR3 amino acids: CASSQQGLNYGYTF. CDR3 sequence (DNA): TGTGCCAGCAGTCAACAGGGGCTGAACTATGGCTACACCTTC.